The 14 T cell receptor beta chains given below trace back to one sample, sequenced in a study of blood T cell repertoires in COVID-19. The data were produced by immunoSEQ multiplex PCR, yet TCRdb's version contains in-frame clones alone and is incomplete. The table has about 59,000 clones, about 80% seen once; the top ten hold 3.5%. Sequenced sample: peripheral blood. Every receptor here comes from a woman older than 75 with acute or convalescent COVID-19.

J is TRBJ1-5 and V is TRBV28; a weak D match, TRBD1 (6 bases). This CDR3 region has 13 residues. Per germline, CDR1 MDHEN and CDR2 SYDVKM. The V gene lost 7 bases and the J gene lost 3 bases, with 10 bases spanning the gap. The DNA of the CDR3 is TGTGCCAGCAACAGACAGGTCAATCAGCCCCAGCATTTT. Its protein is CASNRQVNQPQHF.

The chain combines TRBV2 with TRBJ1-6; 7 positions agree with TRBD1. Looked up from germline, CDR1 is SNHLY and CDR2 is FYNNEI. The CDR3 runs to 13 residues. The V and J ends lost 5 bases and 7 bases, in that order; junction bases with no gene match: 2. CDR3 DNA sequence: TGTGCCAGCAGTCGGGACAGAAATTCACCCCTCCACTTT. The encoded protein is CASSRDRNSPLHF.

V is TRBV5-4 and J is TRBJ2-1, with 7 bases aligning to TRBD2. V shed 5 bases and J 7 bases; nucleotides not matched to a gene: 3. This CDR3 has 12 amino acids. CDR1 SGHNT and CDR2 YYREEE come from the germline V gene (reference sequence). Here the CDR3 DNA reads TGTGCCAGCAGTCATAGCGGGAATGAGCAGTTCTTC. Translation gives CASSHSGNEQFF.

The J gene is TRBJ1-3, the V gene TRBV27; 7 bases map to TRBD1. CDR3 size: 15 residues. The ends lost 5 bases at V and 5 bases at J; junction bases unmatched: 9. CDR1 is MNHEY, CDR2 SMNVEV, per germline (reference sequence). CDR3 nucleotides: TGTGCCAGCAGTCCACTGACAGGGCCAAGAAACACCATATATTTT. It is translated as CASSPLTGPRNTIYF.

V usage is TRBV19 and J usage is TRBJ2-1; the match to TRBD2 covers 15 bases. The CDR3 has 21 amino acids. The V gene's germline CDR1 is LNHDA and CDR2 SQIVND (reference sequence). Germline trimming cut 1 base from V and 7 bases from J; bases unmatched to any gene: 17. DNA for the CDR3: TGTGCCAGTAGTATAGCCGCGGGACTAGCGGGAGGATTATACTTAGGGAATGAGCAGTTCTTC. It specifies CASSIAAGLAGGLYLGNEQFF.

This sequence joins TRBV28 and TRBJ2-2; D ambiguous. Germline V lookup: CDR1 MDHEN, CDR2 SYDVKM. This CDR3 contains 14 residues. Trimming took 10 bases from V and 0 from J, leaving 12 bases between them. The CDR3 spells CAITQKANTGELFF. The CDR3 bases are TGTGCCATTACCCAGAAAGCGAACACCGGGGAGCTGTTTTTT.

The V and J genes are TRBV6-2 or TRBV6-3 and TRBJ2-7; 12 bases map to TRBD2. CDR3 size: 17 residues. Germline-derived CDR1 and CDR2 are MNHEY and SVGEGT. The junction had 8 bases not matched to a gene; V was cut back by 5 bases and J by 0 bases. CDR3 residues: CASSRATSGGTSYEQYF. The CDR3 nucleotides read TGTGCCAGCAGTAGGGCTACTAGCGGGGGGACCTCCTACGAGCAGTACTTC.

The gene calls are TRBV19 and TRBJ2-4, with TRBD2 identical over 9 bases. The ends lost 2 bases at V and 3 bases at J; junction bases unmatched: 5. The CDR3 runs 16 residues. The germline V gene encodes CDR1 LNHDA and CDR2 SQIVND (reference sequence). The CDR3 DNA reads TGTGCCAGTAGTATATTCGCGGGAGGGAACAAAAACATTCAGTACTTC. Amino acid sequence: CASSIFAGGNKNIQYF. The entire variable domain, with the rest obtained from reference TRBV19 and TRBJ2-4, is as follows: DGGITQSPKYLFRKEGQNVTLSCEQNLNHDAMYWYRQDPGQGLRLIYYSQIVNDFQKGDIAEGYSVSREKKESFPLTVTSAQKNPTAFYLCASSIFAGGNKNIQYFGAGTRLSVL.

This clone was detected once. The CDR3 region has the DNA TGTGCCAGCAGTCTGGTAGCGGGGGTCACAGTCACCAATGAGCAGTTCTTC. It translates to CASSLVAGVTVTNEQFF. V gene TRBV6-6 combines with J gene TRBJ2-1, with TRBD2 matching over 9 bases. Germline lookup yields CDR1 MNHNY and CDR2 SVGAGI (reference sequence). This CDR3 contains 17 residues. V dropped 5 bases and J dropped 6; count of bases not matched to a gene: 14.

The V gene is TRBV6-6, the J gene TRBJ2-2, with 9 bases lining up with TRBD2. Germline V gene sequence: CDR1 MNHNY, CDR2 SVGAGI (reference sequence). The CDR3 is made up of 16 amino acids. V shed 6 bases and J 5 bases; nucleotides not matched to a gene: 10. This CDR3 reads CASSWTSAPRTGELFF. DNA for the CDR3: TGTGCCAGCAGCTGGACTAGCGCCCCAAGGACCGGGGAGCTGTTTTTT.

The count of this clone is one. V gene TRBV29-1 combines with J gene TRBJ2-7; the match to TRBD2 covers 9 bases. Germline CDR1 SQVTM, CDR2 ANQGSEA. V was pared by 3 bases and J by 4 bases, with 4 bases of the junction left unmatched. The CDR3 is 13 amino acids. CDR3 protein: CSVDAGGIYEQYF. CDR3 in DNA: TGCAGCGTTGACGCGGGGGGGATTTACGAGCAGTACTTC.

J is TRBJ2-2 and V is TRBV11-3, with 8 bases matching TRBD2. The CDR3 consists of 16 residues. Germline loops: CDR1 SGHNT, CDR2 YENEEA. Trimming at V came to 5 bases and at J to 4 bases, leaving 9 bases not matched to a gene. CDR3 nucleotide sequence: TGTGCCAGCAGCCGACATCCGGGGGGGCGCACCGGGGAGCTGTTTTTT. As protein: CASSRHPGGRTGELFF.

V is TRBV6-6 and J is TRBJ2-3; D is unclear. Deletions cut 2 bases from V and 4 bases from J, with 7 bases between. In germline, CDR1 is MNHNY, CDR2 SVGAGI (reference sequence). The CDR3 covers 13 residues. The CDR3 sequence: CASSYMAADTQYF. The CDR3 DNA follows: TGTGCCAGCAGTTACATGGCGGCAGATACGCAGTATTTT.

V gene TRBV6-5 combines with J gene TRBJ2-7, with 7 bases fitting TRBD2. The CDR3 contains 13 residues. CDR1 and CDR2 from the germline V gene are MNHEY and SVGAGI. J gave up 7 bases and V 8 bases, and 11 bases lay outside the gene matches. CDR3 bases: TGTGCCAGCCGCTATCCGGGGGGAGGGGAGCAGTACTTC. It codes for CASRYPGGGEQYF.